What follows describes a single TCR beta chain. The clone's antigen remains unknown. Base qualities are not recorded, but no much larger clone differs from it by a single base. Collaborating institutions collected whole blood in K2EDTA tubes following their own protocols. Collaborator samples were shipped for TCRbeta analysis as frozen whole blood, isolated PBMCs, or DNA extracted from either sample type. This record belongs to a study of blood T cell repertoires in COVID-19 (dated by TCRdb to 2020 to 2021). Context from the whole study: Collaborator samples came from the United States, Italy and Spain and covered acute and convalescent phases of COVID-19. The prospective study material was composed of cDNA or gDNA derived from T cells, B-cell-depleted T cells, or PBMCs. The dataset comprised deeply sampled blood TCRbeta repertoires from subjects exposed to, actively infected with, or recovered from COVID-19. The repertoires were released in a freely available public database meant as a resource for research on the immune response to SARS-CoV-2. The samples were drawn from the first 160 participants of the ongoing ImmuneRACE study and from about 1,200 subjects provided by 6 global collaborators. The sample metadata nearly always contained a de-identified subject ID, COVID-19 status, age in years and sex. Where available, HLA class I and class II types were obtained from metadata supplied by the sample provider rather than from assay-based typing. What the authors observed across the whole study: Clinical and demographic metadata were provided uncurated, with the amount varying by source and participant.

V has 5 bases trimmed and J has 4 bases trimmed; junction bases matching no gene number 6. Sequences SGHAT (CDR1) and FQNNGV (CDR2) are obtained from the germline V gene. The CDR3 has 14 amino acids, counting the end cysteine and phenylalanine. Only the CDR3 region is kept as DNA, spanning 42 bases read in frame from base 1. TCRbeta CDR3 regions were amplified from genomic DNA using the immunoSEQ Assay, a bias-controlled multiplex PCR. In the authors' own workflow: The number of nucleated cells in each sample was estimated from the amplification of reference gene primers within the assay. To quantify the absolute abundance of each unique TCRbeta CDR3 rearrangement, sequence reads were collapsed and filtered. For each sample, productive Simpson clonality was calculated as the square root of Simpson's diversity index over productive rearrangements. TCRdb provides this immuneACCESS table in a form limited to in-frame rearrangements. Some clones are lacking; in checked studies, under half of them reflect an unresolved V gene, and why the rest are absent is not known. D and trimming come from the DNA, and the V and J calls and clone size come from that table. The sample profile shows more than 20,000 clones; nearly 90% of them were found once. The top ten constitute about 1.8% of the sample.

Sequenced material: peripheral blood. The V and J segments used are TRBV11-2 and TRBJ1-1; TRBD1 aligns with 8 central bases. The clonotype originates from a woman aged 60-75 years with active COVID-19. The CDR3 has the sequence CASSPGQASTEAFF. In nucleotide form, the sequence is TGTGCCAGCAGCCCGGGACAGGCCAGCACTGAAGCTTTCTTT.